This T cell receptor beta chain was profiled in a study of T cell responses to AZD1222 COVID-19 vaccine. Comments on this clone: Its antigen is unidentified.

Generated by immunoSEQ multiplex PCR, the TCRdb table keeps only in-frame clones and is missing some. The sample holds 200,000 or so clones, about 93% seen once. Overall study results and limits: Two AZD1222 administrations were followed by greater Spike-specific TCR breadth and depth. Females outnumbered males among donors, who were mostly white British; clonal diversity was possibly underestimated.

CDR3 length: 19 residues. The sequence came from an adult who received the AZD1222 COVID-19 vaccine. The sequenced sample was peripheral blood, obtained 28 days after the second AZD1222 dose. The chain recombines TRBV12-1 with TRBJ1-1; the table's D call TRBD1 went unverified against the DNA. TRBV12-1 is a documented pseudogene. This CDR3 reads CASSAGEQRPDPKYAEAFF. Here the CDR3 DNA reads TGTGCCAGCAGCGCAGGGGAGCAGCGGCCGGACCCTAAATACGCTGAAGCTTTCTTT.